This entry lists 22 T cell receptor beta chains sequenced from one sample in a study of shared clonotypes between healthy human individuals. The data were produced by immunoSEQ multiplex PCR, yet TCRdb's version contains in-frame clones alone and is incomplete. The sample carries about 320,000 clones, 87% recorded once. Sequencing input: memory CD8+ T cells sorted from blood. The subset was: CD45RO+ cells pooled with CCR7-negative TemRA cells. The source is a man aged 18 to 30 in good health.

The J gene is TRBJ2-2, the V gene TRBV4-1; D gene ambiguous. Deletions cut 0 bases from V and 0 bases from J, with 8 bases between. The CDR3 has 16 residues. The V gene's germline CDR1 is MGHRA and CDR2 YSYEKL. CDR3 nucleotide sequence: TGCGCCAGCAGCCAAGATGGTGGGGCGAACACCGGGGAGCTGTTTTTT. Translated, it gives CASSQDGGANTGELFF.

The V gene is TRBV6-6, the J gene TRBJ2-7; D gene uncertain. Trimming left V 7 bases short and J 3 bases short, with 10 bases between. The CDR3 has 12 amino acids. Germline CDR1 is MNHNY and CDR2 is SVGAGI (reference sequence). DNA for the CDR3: TGTGCCAGCAAAGGGTCTAACTACGAGCAGTACTTC. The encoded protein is CASKGSNYEQYF.

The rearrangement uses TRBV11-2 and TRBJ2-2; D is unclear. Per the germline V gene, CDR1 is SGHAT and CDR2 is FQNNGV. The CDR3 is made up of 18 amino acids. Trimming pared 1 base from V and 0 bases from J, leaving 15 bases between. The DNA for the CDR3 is TGTGCCAGCAGCTTAGGTCCCCTTCGACTCTCGAACACCGGGGAGCTGTTTTTT. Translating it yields CASSLGPLRLSNTGELFF.

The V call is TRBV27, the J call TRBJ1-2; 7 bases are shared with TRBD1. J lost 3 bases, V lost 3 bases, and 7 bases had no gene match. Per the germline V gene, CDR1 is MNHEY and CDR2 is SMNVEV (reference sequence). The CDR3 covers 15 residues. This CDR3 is CASSLTPQGDYGYTF. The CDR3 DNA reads TGTGCCAGCAGTTTGACCCCTCAGGGGGACTATGGCTACACCTTC.

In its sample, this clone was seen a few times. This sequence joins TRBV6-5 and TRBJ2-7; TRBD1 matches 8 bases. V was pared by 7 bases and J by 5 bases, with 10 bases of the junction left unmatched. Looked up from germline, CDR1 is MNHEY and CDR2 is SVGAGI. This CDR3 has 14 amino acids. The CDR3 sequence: CASTDPGQVHEQYF. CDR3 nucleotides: TGTGCCAGCACCGACCCGGGACAGGTCCACGAGCAGTACTTC.

The CDR3 here is CASSMGGEETFLLETQYF. DNA for the CDR3: TGTGCCAGTAGTATGGGAGGGGAGGAAACATTTCTACTAGAGACCCAGTACTTC. The rearrangement joins TRBV19 to TRBJ2-5, with 7 bases identical to TRBD2. This CDR3 comprises 18 residues. J lost 4 bases, V lost 3 bases, and 17 bases had no gene match. CDR1 is LNHDA and CDR2 is SQIVND in the germline V gene (reference sequence).

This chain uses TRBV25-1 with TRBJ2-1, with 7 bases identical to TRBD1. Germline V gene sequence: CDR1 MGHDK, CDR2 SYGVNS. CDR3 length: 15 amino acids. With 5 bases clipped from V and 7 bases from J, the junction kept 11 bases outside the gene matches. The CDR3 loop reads CASSFLRGRVNEQFF. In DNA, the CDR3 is TGTGCCAGCAGTTTCCTCAGGGGGAGAGTAAATGAGCAGTTCTTC. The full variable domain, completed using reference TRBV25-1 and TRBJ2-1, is EADIYQTPRYLVIGTGKKITLECSQTMGHDKMYWYQQDPGMELHLIHYSYGVNSTEKGDLSSESTVSRIRTEHFPLTLESARPSHTSQYLCASSFLRGRVNEQFFGPGTRLTVL.

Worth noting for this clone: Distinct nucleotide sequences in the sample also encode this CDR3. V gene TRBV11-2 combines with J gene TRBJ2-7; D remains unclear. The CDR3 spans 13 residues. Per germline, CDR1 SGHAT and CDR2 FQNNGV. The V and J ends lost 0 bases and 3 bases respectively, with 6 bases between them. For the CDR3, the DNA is TGTGCCAGCAGCTTAGAGCGAGACTACGAGCAGTACTTC. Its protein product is CASSLERDYEQYF.

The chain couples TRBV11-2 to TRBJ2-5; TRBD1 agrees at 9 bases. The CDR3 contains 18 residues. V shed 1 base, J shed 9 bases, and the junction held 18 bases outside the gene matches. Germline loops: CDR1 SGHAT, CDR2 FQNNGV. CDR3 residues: CASSLGWDRVIPVEAQYF. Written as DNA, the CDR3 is TGTGCCAGCAGCTTAGGTTGGGACAGGGTTATCCCGGTTGAGGCCCAGTACTTC.

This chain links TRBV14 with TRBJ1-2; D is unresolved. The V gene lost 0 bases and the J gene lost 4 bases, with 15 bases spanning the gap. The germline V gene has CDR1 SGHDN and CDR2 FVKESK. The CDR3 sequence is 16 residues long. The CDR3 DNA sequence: TGTGCCAGCAGCCAAGACCCGGACTCCGAGAGCTATGGCTACACCTTC. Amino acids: CASSQDPDSESYGYTF.

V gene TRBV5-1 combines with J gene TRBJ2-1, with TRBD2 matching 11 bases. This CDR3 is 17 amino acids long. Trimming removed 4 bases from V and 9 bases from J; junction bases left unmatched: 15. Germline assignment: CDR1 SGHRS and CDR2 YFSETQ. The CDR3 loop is CASSQAILAGGNGEQFF. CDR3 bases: TGCGCCAGCAGCCAAGCCATCCTAGCGGGAGGTAATGGTGAGCAGTTCTTC.

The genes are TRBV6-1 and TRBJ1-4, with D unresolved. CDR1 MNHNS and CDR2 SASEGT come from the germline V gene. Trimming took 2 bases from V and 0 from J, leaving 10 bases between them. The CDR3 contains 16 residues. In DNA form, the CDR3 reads TGTGCCAGCAGTGAACGTCAGTACTCAACTAATGAAAAACTGTTTTTT. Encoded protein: CASSERQYSTNEKLFF.

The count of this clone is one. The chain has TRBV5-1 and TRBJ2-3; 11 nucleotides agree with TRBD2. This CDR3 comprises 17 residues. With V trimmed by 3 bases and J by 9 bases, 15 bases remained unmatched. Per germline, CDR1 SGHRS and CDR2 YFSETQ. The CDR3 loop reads CASSSSGGPHVEGTQYF. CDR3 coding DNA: TGCGCCAGCAGCTCTAGCGGGGGGCCGCACGTTGAAGGAACGCAGTATTTT.

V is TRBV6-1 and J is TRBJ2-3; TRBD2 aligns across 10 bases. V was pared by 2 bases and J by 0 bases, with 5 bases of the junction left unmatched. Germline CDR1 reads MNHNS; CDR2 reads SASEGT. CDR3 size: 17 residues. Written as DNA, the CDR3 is TGTGCCAGCAGTGAACGTCTAGCGGGGGATAGCACAGATACGCAGTATTTT. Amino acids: CASSERLAGDSTDTQYF.

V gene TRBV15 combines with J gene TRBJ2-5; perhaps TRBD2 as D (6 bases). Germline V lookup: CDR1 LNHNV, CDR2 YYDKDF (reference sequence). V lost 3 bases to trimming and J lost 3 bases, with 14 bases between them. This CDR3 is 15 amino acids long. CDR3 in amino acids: CATSRVGGAEETQYF. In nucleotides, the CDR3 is TGTGCCACCAGCAGGGTAGGAGGGGCCGAAGAGACCCAGTACTTC.

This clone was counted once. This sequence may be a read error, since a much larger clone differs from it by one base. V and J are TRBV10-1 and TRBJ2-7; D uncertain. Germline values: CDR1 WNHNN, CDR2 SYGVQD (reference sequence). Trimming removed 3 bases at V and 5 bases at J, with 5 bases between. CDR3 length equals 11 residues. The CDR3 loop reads CASSDRDEQYF. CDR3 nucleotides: TGCGCCAGCAGTGACCGGGACGAGCAGTACTTC.

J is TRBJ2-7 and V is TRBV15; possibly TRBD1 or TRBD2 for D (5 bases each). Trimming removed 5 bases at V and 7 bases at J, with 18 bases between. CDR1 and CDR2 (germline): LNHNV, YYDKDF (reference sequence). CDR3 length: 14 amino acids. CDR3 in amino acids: CATSASEGSGEQYF. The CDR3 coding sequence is TGTGCCACCAGCGCCAGTGAGGGGTCAGGGGAGCAGTACTTC.

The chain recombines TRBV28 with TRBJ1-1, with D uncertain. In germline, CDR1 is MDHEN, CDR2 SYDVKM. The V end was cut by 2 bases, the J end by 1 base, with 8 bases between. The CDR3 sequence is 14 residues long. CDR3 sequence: CASSLERTNTEAFF. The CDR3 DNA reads TGTGCCAGCAGTTTAGAACGGACGAACACTGAAGCTTTCTTT.

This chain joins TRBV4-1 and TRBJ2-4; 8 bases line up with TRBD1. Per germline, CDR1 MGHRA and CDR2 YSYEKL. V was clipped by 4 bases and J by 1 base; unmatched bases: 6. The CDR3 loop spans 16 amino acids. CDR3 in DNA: TGCGCCAGCAGCCTCCTCAGGACAGGGGCCAAAAACATTCAGTACTTC. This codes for CASSLLRTGAKNIQYF.

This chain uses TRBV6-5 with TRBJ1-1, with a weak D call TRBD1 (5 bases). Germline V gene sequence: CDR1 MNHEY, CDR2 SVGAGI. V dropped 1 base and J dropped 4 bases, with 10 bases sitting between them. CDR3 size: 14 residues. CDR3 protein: CASSYLSGGTEAFF. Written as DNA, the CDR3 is TGTGCCAGCAGTTACTTGTCCGGGGGCACTGAAGCTTTCTTT.

CDR3 DNA sequence: TGCGCCAGCAGCTTGTTCAAGCGGACCCGATCCAAATCCTACGAGCAGTACTTC. This gives the protein CASSLFKRTRSKSYEQYF. This chain links TRBV5-1 with TRBJ2-7; the D gene is possibly TRBD2 (5 bases). CDR3 length equals 18 residues. V was trimmed by 1 base and J by 1 base, leaving 21 bases between them. Germline V gene sequence: CDR1 SGHRS, CDR2 YFSETQ. Together with reference TRBV5-1 and TRBJ2-7, the CDR3 gives the full variable domain: KAGVTQTPRYLIKTRGQQVTLSCSPISGHRSVSWYQQTPGQGLQFLFEYFSETQRNKGNFPGRFSGRQFSNSRSEMNVSTLELGDSALYLCASSLFKRTRSKSYEQYFGPGTRLTVT.

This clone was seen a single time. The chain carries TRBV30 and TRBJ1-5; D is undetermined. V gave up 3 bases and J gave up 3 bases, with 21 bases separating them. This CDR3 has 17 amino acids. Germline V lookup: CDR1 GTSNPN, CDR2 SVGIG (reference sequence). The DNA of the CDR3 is TGTGCCTGGAGCCAAGGAACCGAGGGTTTACTCAATCAGCCCCAGCATTTT. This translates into CAWSQGTEGLLNQPQHF.